This T cell receptor beta chain derives from a study of early T cells in non-severe SARS-CoV-2 infection. About the research overall: Unpaired chains resulted from sequencing bulk RNA of unsorted whole blood.

For this clonotype: Its antigen is as yet unknown.

This CDR3 spans 17 amino acids. Attached unique molecular identifiers marked individual cDNA molecules. TCRdb processed the 5' RACE reads anew with MiXCR; each CDR3 protein has one entry. The profile shows 61,000 or so distinct CDR3 sequences, about 11% of them singletons. Study-wide results and caveats: Private and CD4 specificities were missed by VDJdb matching, skewed to anti-spike CD8.

The starting material was whole blood, obtained at baseline. This clonotype was sampled from an adult who was a healthcare worker with PCR-confirmed SARS-CoV-2 infection or an uninfected control (not recorded which). The donor label of this sample is uncertain. The chain is built from TRBV21-1 and TRBJ2-3; the table's TRBD1 call for D was not verified on the DNA. TRBV21-1 is listed as a pseudogene. In DNA, the CDR3 is TGTGCCAGCAGCAAAAATCGGTGGGCGGCGGCCACAGATACGCAGTATTTT. This gives the protein CASSKNRWAAATDTQYF.